What follows is one TCR beta chain and its context. These data come from a study of blood T cell repertoires in COVID-19. Study context: From T cells, B-cell-depleted T cells, or PBMCs came the material, which was cDNA or gDNA.

The repertoire was sequenced with immunoSEQ multiplex PCR; TCRdb's copy has only in-frame clones and lacks some. Of over 45,000 clones listed, roughly 89% were seen once; the top ten hold roughly 3.7%. Germline V lookup: CDR1 SEHNR, CDR2 FQNEAQ (reference sequence). The CDR3 consists of 15 residues. Germline trimming cut 6 bases from V and 7 bases from J; bases unmatched to any gene: 10. This TCR derives from a man aged 35-49 years with COVID-19, enrolled during active disease. The chain uses TRBV7-9 and TRBJ2-2, with 8 nucleotides matching TRBD1. The sequencing sample was made of peripheral blood. This CDR3 is CASRPSQGAVGELFF. The CDR3 DNA is TGTGCCAGCAGACCATCCCAGGGGGCGGTCGGGGAGCTGTTTTTT.